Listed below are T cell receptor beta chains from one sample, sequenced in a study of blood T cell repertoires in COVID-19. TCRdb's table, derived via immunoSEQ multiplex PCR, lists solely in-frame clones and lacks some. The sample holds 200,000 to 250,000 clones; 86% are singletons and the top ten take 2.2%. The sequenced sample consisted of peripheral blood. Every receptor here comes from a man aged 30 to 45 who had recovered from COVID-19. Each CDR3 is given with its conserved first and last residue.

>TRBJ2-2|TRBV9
CASSVWGLAGGRPNTGELFF
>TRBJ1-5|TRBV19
CASSNLGGNQPQHF
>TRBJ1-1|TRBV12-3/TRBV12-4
CASSLILGGAFF
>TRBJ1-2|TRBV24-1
CATSDLRYGYTF
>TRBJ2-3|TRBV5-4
CASSPGTGYLDTQYF
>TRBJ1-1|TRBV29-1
CSVAKQVGTEAFF
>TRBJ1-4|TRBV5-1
CASSSFQNRGEKLFF
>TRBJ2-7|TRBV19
CASSPGTGNSEQYF
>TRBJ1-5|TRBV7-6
CASSRGGDRDHQPQHF
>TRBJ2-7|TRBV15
CATSITGSHEQYF
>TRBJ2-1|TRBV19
CASTLPDRESSEQFF
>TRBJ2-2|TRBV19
CASRLSSGGTNTGELFF
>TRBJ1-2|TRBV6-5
CASGGVFSYTF
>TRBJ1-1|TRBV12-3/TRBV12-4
CASSPQEGTEAFF
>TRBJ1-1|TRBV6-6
CASSYSTGLNTEAFF
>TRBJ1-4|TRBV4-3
CASSQEPGLREKLFF